These T cell receptor beta chains were read from a single sample in a study of blood T cell repertoires in COVID-19. The table came from immunoSEQ multiplex PCR; TCRdb's copy has only in-frame clones and leaves some out. The repertoire holds fewer than 400,000 clones, approximately 87% seen once, with roughly a tenth in the top ten. Sequenced material: PBMCs or T cells enriched from blood (not recorded which). The receptors shown here come from a woman aged 50 to 65 who had recovered from COVID-19. Each CDR3 is given without its conserved first and last residue.

j_call v_call cdr3_aa
TRBJ2-7 TRBV6-1 ASLGGQGNEQY
TRBJ1-5 TRBV5-6 ASSLTGYNQPQH
TRBJ1-2 TRBV30 AWSGTGNYGYT
TRBJ2-3 TRBV19 ASSDRGATDTQY
TRBJ1-2 TRBV2 ASSAGGVGYGYT
TRBJ1-4 TRBV19 ASQKWPPGRGEKLF
TRBJ2-7 TRBV6-1 ASSDRQGMFSEQY
TRBJ2-3 TRBV7-3 ASSKTSGVNTQY
TRBJ1-2 TRBV19 ATVRAGIGYGYT
TRBJ2-1 TRBV4-1 ASSRRSGLDPYNEQF
TRBJ1-1 TRBV2 ASSERGGPTEAF
TRBJ1-1 TRBV4-1 ASSQEARMGTEAF
TRBJ2-3 TRBV20-1 SASGARTSTDTQY
TRBJ1-2 TRBV20-1 SASSRNYGYT
TRBJ2-1 TRBV11-2 ASSLTPSYNEQF
TRBJ1-4 TRBV5-5 ASSLVSQTNEKLF
TRBJ2-7 TRBV5-5 ASSLLAGSYEQY
TRBJ2-3 TRBV4-1 ASSQVDSSEGRDTQY
TRBJ2-1 TRBV5-1 ASSSAAGGTYNEQF
TRBJ2-5 TRBV7-8 ASSRAGETQY
TRBJ1-5 TRBV27 ASSFQGASNQPQH
TRBJ1-4 TRBV19 ASSIPLGGLNEKLF
TRBJ1-5 TRBV5-1 ASSLAPGPNNQPQH
TRBJ1-6 TRBV6-5 ASRRESSYNSPLH
TRBJ1-3 TRBV5-1 ASSPLAVSGNTIY
TRBJ2-1 TRBV6-5 ASKQGPLIHEQF
TRBJ2-5 TRBV9 ASSVGWDRGRETQY
TRBJ1-2 TRBV14 ASSHYTGGAYGYT
TRBJ2-3 TRBV5-1 ASSLAGSGWQSDTQY
TRBJ1-2 TRBV28 ASSSGGDYGYT
TRBJ2-7 TRBV7-9 ASSLANRDINEQY
TRBJ1-5 TRBV5-6 ASSPRGATGNQPQH
TRBJ2-6 TRBV19 ASSISDRGYGANVLT
TRBJ1-1 TRBV5-1 ASSLEREDTEAF
TRBJ2-3 TRBV7-8 ASSLSGPRGDTQY
TRBJ1-1 TRBV28 ASARGYTEAF
TRBJ2-1 TRBV6-5 ASNNAGFMDEQF
TRBJ1-1 TRBV4-2 ASSPLGGRGNTEAF
TRBJ2-1 TRBV29-1 SVEGMTSGGPRYNEQF
TRBJ2-7 TRBV5-5 ASSLVTGGGREQY
TRBJ2-1 TRBV2 ASSGTTYNEQF
TRBJ2-6 TRBV12-5 ASGFTVSGANVLT
TRBJ1-6 TRBV2 ASSQAGQNLPLH
TRBJ2-5 TRBV5-6 ASSRTYQETQY
TRBJ1-1 TRBV29-1 SVKDSGWNTEAF